Each of the 14 T cell receptor beta chains below was sequenced from the same sample in a study of blood T cell repertoires in COVID-19. Only in-frame clones appear in the TCRdb table, and some are missing; sequencing was by immunoSEQ multiplex PCR. The table has approximately 51,000 clones, around 87% seen once. Input material: peripheral blood. The origin of the receptors is a man aged 40-50 years with active COVID-19.

This chain connects TRBV25-1 to TRBJ2-5, with 7 bases fitting TRBD1. The length of the CDR3 is 15 residues. Germline loops: CDR1 MGHDK, CDR2 SYGVNS. The ends lost 9 bases at V and 7 bases at J; junction bases unmatched: 17. The CDR3: CASSPVRGRSLTQYF. The CDR3 nucleotides read TGTGCCAGTAGCCCTGTGAGGGGGCGCTCCCTGACCCAGTACTTC.

The chain joins TRBV15 to TRBJ2-2; 9 bases align to TRBD1. This CDR3 comprises 14 residues. V shed 7 bases, J shed 6 bases, and the junction held 6 bases outside the gene matches. Per germline, CDR1 LNHNV and CDR2 YYDKDF (reference sequence). CDR3 region: CATTKDRGPGELFF. The CDR3 nucleotides read TGTGCCACCACGAAGGACAGGGGTCCCGGGGAGCTGTTTTTT. The full variable domain, its missing parts supplied by reference TRBV15 and TRBJ2-2, is DAMVIQNPRYQVTQFGKPVTLSCSQTLNHNVMYWYQQKSSQAPKLLFHYYDKDFNNEADTPDNFQSRRPNTSFCFLDIRSPGLGDTAMYLCATTKDRGPGELFFGEGSRLTVL.

The chain joins TRBV27 to TRBJ2-1, with 13 bases that match TRBD2. Germline-derived CDR1 and CDR2 are MNHEY and SMNVEV (reference sequence). The CDR3 has 20 residues. The V segment lost 6 bases and the J segment 0 bases; nucleotides outside the gene matches: 14. The CDR3 protein is CASSLRSGTSGVSSYNEQFF. The CDR3 DNA sequence: TGTGCCAGCAGCTTACGTTCCGGGACTAGCGGGGTGAGCTCCTACAATGAGCAGTTCTTC.

The rearrangement joins TRBV7-9 to TRBJ1-2; D not resolved. Germline CDR1 reads SEHNR; CDR2 reads FQNEAQ (reference sequence). This CDR3 region has 14 residues. Trimming pared 2 bases from V and 8 bases from J, leaving 15 bases between. This CDR3 is CASSLSRVTSGYTF. The CDR3, as DNA: TGTGCCAGCAGCTTATCGAGGGTGACTAGCGGCTACACCTTC.

This chain joins TRBV15 and TRBJ2-1; TRBD2 matches at 7 bases. This CDR3 has 17 residues. Germline trimming cut 0 bases from V and 0 bases from J; bases unmatched to any gene: 5. Germline V CDR1 and CDR2: LNHNV, YYDKDF (reference sequence). The CDR3 DNA is TGTGCCACCAGCAGAGATCAGGGCGGGAGCTCCTACAATGAGCAGTTCTTC. This translates into CATSRDQGGSSYNEQFF.

The rearrangement uses TRBV7-2 and TRBJ2-5; D is possibly TRBD2 (5 bases). This CDR3 comprises 14 residues. The ends were cut back, 0 bases at V and 7 bases at J, with 12 bases in the middle. Germline V CDR1 and CDR2: SGHTA, FQGNSA. The DNA of the CDR3 is TGTGCCAGCAGCTTAGCCCGGGGTCCGGGGACCCAGTACTTC. Translated: CASSLARGPGTQYF. Full variable domain (missing parts from reference TRBV7-2 and TRBJ2-5): GAGVSQSPSNKVTEKGKDVELRCDPISGHTALYWYRQSLGQGLEFLIYFQGNSAPDKSGLPSDRFSAERTGGSVSTLTIQRTQQEDSAVYLCASSLARGPGTQYFGPGTRLLVL.

The J gene is TRBJ2-3, the V gene TRBV12-2; TRBD2, the table's D call, lacks a check against the DNA. TRBV12-2 is labeled a pseudogene. The CDR3 covers 20 residues. The CDR3 nucleotides are TGTGCAAGTCGCTTAGAGGGACTAGCGGGAGATGGGTACGGTACAGATACGCAGTATTTT. Translated: CASRLEGLAGDGYGTDTQYF.

The chain couples TRBV27 to TRBJ2-2; D not resolved. Looked up from germline, CDR1 is MNHEY and CDR2 is SMNVEV (reference sequence). The CDR3 is 14 amino acids. Trimming left V 5 bases short and J 3 bases short, with 10 bases between. The CDR3 sequence is CASSANFYTGELFF. In nucleotides, the CDR3 is TGTGCCAGCAGTGCCAACTTTTACACCGGGGAGCTGTTTTTT.

This chain connects TRBV28 to TRBJ1-4, with TRBD1 as a possible D gene (6 bases). Trimming took 6 bases from V and 8 from J, leaving 19 bases between them. The CDR3 spans 15 residues. Germline lookup yields CDR1 MDHEN and CDR2 SYDVKM. The CDR3 reads CASSLGRGWGEKLFF. The CDR3 DNA follows: TGTGCCAGCAGCCTCGGCAGGGGATGGGGGGAAAAACTGTTTTTT. The variable domain in full, with the rest retrieved from reference TRBV28 and TRBJ1-4, is DVKVTQSSRYLVKRTGEKVFLECVQDMDHENMFWYRQDPGLGLRLIYFSYDVKMKEKGDIPEGYSVSREKKERFSLILESASTNQTSMYLCASSLGRGWGEKLFFGSGTQLSVL.

The rearrangement joins TRBV4-1 to TRBJ2-7; D is possibly TRBD1 (6 bases). This CDR3 comprises 14 residues. Trimming cost V 3 bases and J 4 bases, with 13 bases left between them. CDR1 is MGHRA and CDR2 is YSYEKL in the germline V gene. Here the CDR3 reads CASSHGGGEYEQYF. The CDR3 DNA reads TGCGCCAGCAGCCATGGGGGCGGCGAATACGAGCAGTACTTC.

The chain uses TRBV7-8 and TRBJ1-3; D gene uncertain. The CDR3 covers 14 residues. Per germline, CDR1 SGHVS and CDR2 FQNEAQ. Trimming removed 5 bases from V and 8 bases from J, with 16 bases in between. The CDR3 DNA is TGTGCCAGCAGCCCAATCAACATCCGGGACACCATATATTTT. Amino acids: CASSPINIRDTIYF.

The rearrangement uses TRBV30 and TRBJ1-6; no definite D call. This CDR3 is 14 amino acids long. Deletions cut 2 bases from V and 7 bases from J, with 12 bases between. Germline V lookup: CDR1 GTSNPN, CDR2 SVGIG (reference sequence). DNA for the CDR3: TGTGCCTGGAGTATCGGCACGGAGAATTCACCCCTCCACTTT. This codes for CAWSIGTENSPLHF.

The chain joins TRBV7-9 to TRBJ1-4, with D possibly TRBD1 on 5 matching bases. This CDR3 contains 15 residues. The V gene lost 1 base and the J gene lost 7 bases, with 13 bases spanning the gap. Germline V CDR1 and CDR2: SEHNR, FQNEAQ (reference sequence). The DNA for the CDR3 is TGTGCCAGCAGCTTAGGGTCCGGGGGGAGTGAAAAACTGTTTTTT. Protein product: CASSLGSGGSEKLFF.

This clone was counted a single time. The V and J genes are TRBV28 and TRBJ1-2; possibly TRBD1 for D (5 bases). The V gene lost 5 bases and the J gene lost 6 bases, with 19 bases spanning the gap. Germline-derived CDR1 and CDR2 are MDHEN and SYDVKM. The CDR3 length is 15 residues. The CDR3 coding sequence is TGTGCCAGCAGTCCCGCGGGGCTGGGGAGGGATGGCTACACCTTC. It codes for CASSPAGLGRDGYTF.